This T cell receptor (beta chain) was retrieved from a study of OX40 agonist ivuxolimab in advanced cancers. Autoimmune disease history or systemic immunosuppression led to patient exclusion. CDR1 is SGHVS, CDR2 FQNEAQ, per germline. The V and J ends lost 8 bases and 4 bases respectively, with 11 bases between them. The CDR3 loop spans 12 amino acids. Overall study findings and caveats: CD4+ and CD8+ blood T cells expanded clonally by week 6 at 0.1 to 3.0 mg/kg. Compared with CD4+, CD8+ T cells on average had more expanded clones. Antigen specificity remained undetermined for the expanded peripheral T cells.

Some clones are missing from TCRdb's copy, which holds only in-frame ones; the method was immunoSEQ multiplex PCR. The sample lists about 93,000 clones; 92% were seen once. To note about this clone: No antigen is known for it.

This TCR came from an adult with an advanced solid tumor such as melanoma, head and neck, liver or kidney cancer. The chain recombines TRBV7-8 with TRBJ1-1, with D unresolved. This specimen consisted of CD4+ or CD8+ T cells sorted from blood, obtained in a trial of the OX40 agonist ivuxolimab. This CDR3 is CASARGSTEAFF. CDR3 nucleotide sequence: TGTGCCAGCGCACGTGGGAGCACTGAAGCTTTCTTT.